This TCR beta chain was observed in a study of T cell repertoires in cytomegalovirus infection. Findings and limits, study-wide: The ex vivo response showed dominance by HLA-C-restricted CMV-specific TCR beta clonotypes. Summed frequency of public TCR beta families distinguished CMV carriers with the relevant HLA.

TCRdb used MiXCR to reprocess the reads, holding one entry per CDR3 protein. The sample records under 800,000 distinct CDR3 sequences, 20% to 30% being singletons. This clonotype has only a few counts. Its target is not known. This receptor was identified in a human donor in good health (CMV status not recorded). Some clones in this sample may be carry-over from other donors' samples. Source material: CD8+ T cells from PBMCs.

The CDR3 nucleotides read TGTGCCACCGGAGGCTTCGGGGGCTACACCTTC. Translating it yields CATGGFGGYTF. This chain links TRBV27 with TRBJ1-2; D remains ambiguous. Trimming pared 10 bases from V and 8 bases from J, leaving 14 bases between. CDR1 and CDR2 (germline): MNHEY, SMNVEV (reference sequence). CDR3 size: 11 residues.